This entry is about one T cell receptor (beta chain). Its antigen is still unknown. Donation came from healthy HIV-negative adults that had no recent acute infections or vaccinations. Nashville, Tennessee was home to all donors, each a Caucasian adult. This sample was taken from a study of shared clonotypes between healthy human individuals. Assay used: immunoSEQ multiplex PCR; TCRdb lists only in-frame clones, some missing. Altogether approximately 500,000 clones are present, 90% to 97% being singletons, with the ten largest covering 0.06%. Findings and limits, study-wide: Around 5.3% of naive CD4 clonotypes were shared across a few donors. Naive subsets generally had larger estimated richness than memory subsets.

There are 14 residues in the CDR3. The V and J ends lost 5 bases and 8 bases respectively, with 17 bases between them. Looked up from germline, CDR1 is SGHDT and CDR2 is YYEEEE. The rearrangement links TRBV5-6 to TRBJ2-1; D is uncertain. This clonotype was sampled from a woman aged 25 to 39 in good health. The sequenced sample was naive CD4+ T cells sorted from blood. Described subset: CD45RA+ positively selected. Here the CDR3 DNA reads TGTGCCAGCAGGCCATCATGGGTTGGATATGAGCAGTTCTTC. Protein product: CASRPSWVGYEQFF.